A single sample is the source of the 9 T cell receptor beta chains below, sequenced in a study of Ad26.COV2.S vaccination and SARS-CoV-2 variants. Treatment in this sample: around 19 received Ad26.COV2.S at low or high dose, single or two shots; a few received placebo; per-sample allocation not given. All samples were drawn on day 63, counting from the first vaccine or placebo injection. Repertoires were generated with immunoSEQ multiplex PCR, while TCRdb's copy carries only in-frame clones and drops some. The sample shows about 240,000 clones, around 87% of them seen only once. The input for sequencing was peripheral blood, taken in a trial of Ad26.COV2.S vaccine versus placebo. Receptor source: a person between 18 and 59 years old who received the Ad26.COV2.S COVID-19 vaccine or a placebo.

The gene calls are TRBV6-2 or TRBV6-3 and TRBJ2-7; TRBD2 matches 16 bases. The germline CDR1 and CDR2 sequences are MNHEY and SVGEGT. The CDR3 contains 17 residues. V shed 2 bases and J 4 bases; nucleotides not matched to a gene: 5. CDR3 loop: CASSYPGLAGGKYEQYF. In DNA form, the CDR3 reads TGTGCCAGCAGTTACCCGGGACTAGCGGGGGGGAAATACGAGCAGTACTTC.

The chain employs TRBV4-3 and TRBJ2-3, with 11 nucleotides matching TRBD2. CDR3 length: 17 residues. Germline CDR1 is LGHNA and CDR2 is YSLEER. The V segment lost 0 bases and the J segment 6 bases; nucleotides outside the gene matches: 8. The CDR3 loop is CASSQDLAGGPRDTQYF. The CDR3 coding sequence is TGCGCCAGCAGCCAAGATTTAGCGGGGGGGCCGAGGGATACGCAGTATTTT.

This chain joins TRBV5-1 and TRBJ2-1, with a weak D call TRBD2 (5 bases). Germline CDR1 and CDR2: SGHRS and YFSETQ. With 6 bases removed from V and 2 bases from J, the gap between germline ends came to 15 bases. CDR3 size: 15 residues. The CDR3, as DNA: TGCGCCAGCACCTCCGGGGTTTTTCCCTACAATGAGCAGTTCTTC. Translating it yields CASTSGVFPYNEQFF.

This chain connects TRBV18 to TRBJ2-2, with D unresolved. The CDR3 is 15 amino acids. Germline loops: CDR1 KGHSH, CDR2 LQKENI. V shed 1 base and J shed 1 base, with 7 bases lying between them. The CDR3 bases are TGTGCCAGCTCACCACGGGCCCTGAACACCGGGGAGCTGTTTTTT. Translating it yields CASSPRALNTGELFF.

This chain uses TRBV6-1 with TRBJ2-1; D unresolved. There are 12 residues in the CDR3. V dropped 1 base and J dropped 10 bases, with 8 bases sitting between them. The germline V gene has CDR1 MNHNS and CDR2 SASEGT. This CDR3 is CASSEVGREQFF. As DNA, the CDR3 is TGTGCCAGCAGTGAAGTCGGGCGAGAGCAGTTCTTC.

A single count supports this clone. V usage is TRBV6-2 or TRBV6-3 and J usage is TRBJ2-7, with 9 nucleotides matching TRBD2. Germline values: CDR1 MNHEY, CDR2 SVGEGT. The CDR3 length is 15 residues. V shed 5 bases and J 7 bases; nucleotides not matched to a gene: 12. CDR3 nucleotides: TGTGCCAGCAGTCGAGAGCGGGGGGCCATACTTGAGCAGTACTTC. It is translated as CASSRERGAILEQYF.

The V call is TRBV6-5, the J call TRBJ2-3; tentative D call: TRBD2 (6 bases). This CDR3 is built from 16 residues. Germline V lookup: CDR1 MNHEY, CDR2 SVGAGI. Trimming removed 2 bases from V and 4 bases from J, with 16 bases in between. This chain's CDR3 is CASSYRRDPRPDTQYF. In DNA form, the CDR3 reads TGTGCCAGCAGTTACCGGAGGGACCCGAGGCCAGATACGCAGTATTTT.

This chain uses TRBV7-6 with TRBJ2-1; D may correspond to TRBD1 or TRBD2 (5 bases each). CDR3 length equals 13 residues. CDR1 is SGHVS and CDR2 is FNYEAQ in the germline V gene. Trimming stripped 3 bases from V and 9 bases from J, with 12 bases between. The CDR3 nucleotides read TGTGCCAGCAGCTTCACCCCGAGGGGTGAGCAGTTCTTC. Its translation is CASSFTPRGEQFF.

J is TRBJ1-2 and V is TRBV6-5, with D unresolved. There are 14 residues in the CDR3. CDR1 is MNHEY and CDR2 is SVGAGI in the germline V gene. Deletions cut 0 bases from V and 5 bases from J, with 10 bases between. CDR3 loop: CASSYSKAAYGYTF. CDR3 nucleotide sequence: TGTGCCAGCAGTTACTCGAAGGCAGCTTATGGCTACACCTTC.